Listed below are T cell receptor beta chains from one sample, sequenced in a study of blood T cells in healthy people across ages. MiXCR was run by TCRdb on the 5' RACE reads, yielding one entry per CDR3 protein. Counted here are around 1,100,000 distinct CDR3 sequences, roughly two fifths occurring once; the ten biggest clones make up roughly 14%. Material: blood. Source of these receptors: a man aged 18-30 years in good health. Both conserved end residues are part of each CDR3. The D gene is left open where the match is weak. Only part of the rows carry a size: once, few, many, or a class if the clone is expanded.

TRBD2,TRBJ2-2,-,TRBV6-6,CVSSSYGGDVGGELFF,TGTGTCAGCAGTTCATACGGGGGGGATGTAGGCGGGGAGCTGTTTTTT
-,TRBJ2-7,-,TRBV9,CASAGQSSYNEQYF,TGTGCCAGCGCCGGACAGAGCTCCTACAATGAGCAGTACTTC
TRBD1,TRBJ1-1,few,TRBV5-1,CASSLQGAVTEAFF,TGCGCCAGCAGCCTACAGGGGGCAGTCACTGAAGCTTTCTTT
-,TRBJ1-2,-,TRBV7-9,CASSSDVFIYGYTF,TGTGCCAGCAGCTCCGACGTTTTCATCTATGGCTACACCTTC
-,TRBJ2-3,few,TRBV20-1,CSAGGVGTDTQYF,TGCAGTGCAGGAGGGGTGGGTACAGATACGCAGTATTTT
-,TRBJ2-3,-,TRBV2,CASSEAEASTDTQYF,TGTGCCAGCAGTGAAGCGGAAGCTAGCACAGATACGCAGTATTTT
TRBD2,TRBJ2-1,few,TRBV5-8,CASSGLTGGLGNYNEQFF,TGTGCCAGCAGCGGACTGACGGGGGGTCTTGGTAACTACAATGAGCAGTTCTTC
-,TRBJ2-7,once,TRBV12-5,CASGPGEHEQYF,TGTGCTAGTGGTCCTGGAGAGCACGAGCAGTACTTC
-,TRBJ2-3,many,TRBV6-5,CASSQYPRTSTDTQYF,TGTGCCAGCAGTCAATACCCACGGACCTCGACAGATACGCAGTATTTT
-,TRBJ1-5,few,TRBV28,CASNGNQPQHF,TGTGCCAGCAATGGGAATCAGCCCCAGCATTTT
-,TRBJ1-2,few,TRBV7-2,CASSLGTSVYGYTF,TGTGCCAGCAGCTTAGGGACCTCGGTCTATGGCTACACCTTC
-,TRBJ1-6,-,TRBV20-1,CSARDGSGGSPLHF,TGCAGTGCTAGAGATGGGTCGGGGGGTTCACCCCTCCACTTT
TRBD2,TRBJ2-1,once,TRBV6-5,CASSLSPGGRVEQFF,TGTGCCAGCAGCCTTTCTCCGGGGGGGCGTGTGGAGCAGTTCTTC
-,TRBJ2-1,-,TRBV14,CASSPNLWGSTYNEQFF,TGTGCCAGCAGCCCCAATCTCTGGGGGTCCACCTACAATGAGCAGTTCTTC
-,TRBJ2-3,few,TRBV20-1,CSAQEASKKADTQYF,TGCAGTGCCCAAGAGGCTAGTAAGAAAGCGGATACGCAGTATTTT
TRBD1,TRBJ1-1,-,TRBV4-3,CASSQGGGYYTEAFF,TGCGCCAGCAGCCAAGGAGGGGGCTACTACACTGAAGCTTTCTTT
-,TRBJ1-4,-,TRBV9,CASSVASRGKEDEKLFF,TGTGCCAGCAGCGTAGCAAGTCGGGGGAAGGAAGACGAAAAACTGTTTTTT
TRBD1,TRBJ1-2,-,TRBV9,CASSYPGQGYGYTF,TGTGCCAGCAGCTATCCGGGACAGGGATATGGCTACACCTTC
TRBD1,TRBJ1-1,-,TRBV7-9,CASSLEGGGAGNTEAFF,TGTGCCAGCAGCTTAGAAGGAGGGGGCGCGGGGAACACTGAAGCTTTCTTT
-,TRBJ1-1,-,TRBV10-3,CAVQGLHNTEAFF,TGTGCCGTCCAGGGCCTCCATAACACTGAAGCTTTCTTT
TRBD1,TRBJ2-7,many,TRBV2,CASSEGRTGGNEQYF,TGTGCCAGCAGTGAAGGGAGGACAGGGGGCAATGAGCAGTACTTC
-,TRBJ2-5,-,TRBV7-9,CASILGSETQYF,TGTGCCAGCATCTTAGGGTCCGAGACCCAGTACTTC
-,TRBJ2-7,-,TRBV12-3/TRBV12-4,CASSFSRGDLSPSYEQYF,TGTGCCAGCAGTTTTTCACGCGGGGACCTATCTCCTTCCTACGAGCAGTACTTC
-,TRBJ2-1,few,TRBV27,CASSLGRTKSRQFF,TGTGCCAGCAGTTTAGGCCGAACGAAATCTCGGCAGTTCTTC
TRBD1,TRBJ2-1,few,TRBV27,CASSLWDSSSYNEQFF,TGTGCCAGCAGTTTATGGGACAGTAGCTCCTACAATGAGCAGTTCTTC
-,TRBJ2-5,few,TRBV3-1,CASSQDTQGWQETQYF,TGTGCCAGCAGCCAAGATACGCAGGGGTGGCAAGAGACCCAGTACTTC
-,TRBJ2-5,few,TRBV29-1,CSVIGGTGRGETQYF,TGCAGCGTTATAGGGGGAACGGGACGAGGGGAGACCCAGTACTTC
-,TRBJ1-1,-,TRBV6-5,CASRMGPMNTEAFF,TGTGCCAGCAGGATGGGACCTATGAACACTGAAGCTTTCTTT
TRBD2,TRBJ2-3,-,TRBV20-1,CSDLGLVDGTDTQYF,TGCAGTGACCTGGGACTAGTCGATGGCACAGATACGCAGTATTTT